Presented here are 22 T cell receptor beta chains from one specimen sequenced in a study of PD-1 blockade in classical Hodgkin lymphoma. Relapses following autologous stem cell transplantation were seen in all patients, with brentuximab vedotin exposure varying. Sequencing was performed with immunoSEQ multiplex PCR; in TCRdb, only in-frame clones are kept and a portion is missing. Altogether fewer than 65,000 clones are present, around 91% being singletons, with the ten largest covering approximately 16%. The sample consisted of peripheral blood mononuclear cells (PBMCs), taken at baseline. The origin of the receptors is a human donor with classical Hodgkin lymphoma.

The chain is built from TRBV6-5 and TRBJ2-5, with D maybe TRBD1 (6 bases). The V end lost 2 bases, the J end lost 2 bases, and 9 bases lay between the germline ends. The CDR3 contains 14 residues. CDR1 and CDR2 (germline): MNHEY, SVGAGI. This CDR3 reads CASSYADSQETQYF. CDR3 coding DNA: TGTGCCAGCAGTTACGCGGACAGTCAAGAGACCCAGTACTTC.

The DNA for the CDR3 is TGTGCCAGTAGTATATATTGGAACACCGGGGAGCTGTTTTTT. As protein: CASSIYWNTGELFF. This sequence joins TRBV19 and TRBJ2-2; D not certain. The CDR3 loop spans 14 amino acids. The germline V gene has CDR1 LNHDA and CDR2 SQIVND (reference sequence). The V and J ends lost 2 bases and 1 base respectively, with 5 bases between them.

The CDR3 reads CASSEDKYSGNTIYF. CDR3 sequence (DNA): TGTGCCAGCAGTGAGGACAAGTACTCTGGAAACACCATATATTTT. The J gene is TRBJ1-3, the V gene TRBV6-1; TRBD1 is a possible D gene (5 bases). The V and J ends lost 3 bases and 0 bases respectively, with 9 bases between them. Per germline, CDR1 MNHNS and CDR2 SASEGT. The CDR3 totals 15 residues.

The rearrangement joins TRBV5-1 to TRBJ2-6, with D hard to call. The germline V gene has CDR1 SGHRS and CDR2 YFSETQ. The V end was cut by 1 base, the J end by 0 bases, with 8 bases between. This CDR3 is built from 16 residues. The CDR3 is CASSLRWGSGANVLTF. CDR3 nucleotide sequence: TGCGCCAGCAGCTTGAGGTGGGGCTCTGGGGCCAACGTCCTGACTTTC.

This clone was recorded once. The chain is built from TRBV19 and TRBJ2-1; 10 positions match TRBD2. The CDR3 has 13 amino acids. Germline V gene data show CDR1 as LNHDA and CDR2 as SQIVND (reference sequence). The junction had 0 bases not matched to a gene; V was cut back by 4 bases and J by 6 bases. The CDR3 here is CASSKRGGNEQFF. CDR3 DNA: TGTGCCAGTAGTAAGCGGGGGGGCAATGAGCAGTTCTTC.

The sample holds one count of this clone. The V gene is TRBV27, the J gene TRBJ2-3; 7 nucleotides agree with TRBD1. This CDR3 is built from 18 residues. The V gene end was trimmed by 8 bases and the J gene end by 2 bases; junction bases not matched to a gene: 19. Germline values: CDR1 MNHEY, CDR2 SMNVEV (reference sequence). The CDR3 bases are TGTGCCAGCGGTCCGGGACAGTTAACTTTGAAAGTCACAGATACGCAGTATTTT. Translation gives CASGPGQLTLKVTDTQYF.

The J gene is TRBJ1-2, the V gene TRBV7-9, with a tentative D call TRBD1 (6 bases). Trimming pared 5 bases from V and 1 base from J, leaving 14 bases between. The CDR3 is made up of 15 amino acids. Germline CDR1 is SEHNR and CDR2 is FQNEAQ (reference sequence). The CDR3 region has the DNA TGTGCCAGCAGCCATACCACACAGGGTAACTATGGCTACACCTTC. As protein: CASSHTTQGNYGYTF.

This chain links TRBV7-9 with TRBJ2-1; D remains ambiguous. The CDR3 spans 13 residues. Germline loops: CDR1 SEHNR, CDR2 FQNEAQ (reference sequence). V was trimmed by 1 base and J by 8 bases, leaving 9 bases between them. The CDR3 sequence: CASSLGGVDEQFF. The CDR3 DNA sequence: TGTGCCAGCAGCTTAGGGGGTGTAGATGAGCAGTTCTTC.

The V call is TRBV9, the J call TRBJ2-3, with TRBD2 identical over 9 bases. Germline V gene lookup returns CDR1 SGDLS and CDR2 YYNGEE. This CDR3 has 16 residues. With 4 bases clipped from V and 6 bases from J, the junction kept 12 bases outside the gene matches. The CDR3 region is CASSPGVAGAGDTQYF. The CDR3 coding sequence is TGTGCCAGCAGCCCTGGAGTAGCGGGGGCGGGGGATACGCAGTATTTT. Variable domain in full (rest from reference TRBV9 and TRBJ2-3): DSGVTQTPKHLITATGQRVTLRCSPRSGDLSVYWYQQSLDQGLQFLIQYYNGEERAKGNILERFSAQQFPDLHSELNLSSLELGDSALYFCASSPGVAGAGDTQYFGPGTRLTVL.

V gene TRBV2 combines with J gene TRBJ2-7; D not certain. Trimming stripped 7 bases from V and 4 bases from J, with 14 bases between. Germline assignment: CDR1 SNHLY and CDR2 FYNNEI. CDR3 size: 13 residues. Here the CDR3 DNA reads TGTGCCAGCAAGAAAGTATTTGTTTACGAGCAGTACTTC. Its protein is CASKKVFVYEQYF.

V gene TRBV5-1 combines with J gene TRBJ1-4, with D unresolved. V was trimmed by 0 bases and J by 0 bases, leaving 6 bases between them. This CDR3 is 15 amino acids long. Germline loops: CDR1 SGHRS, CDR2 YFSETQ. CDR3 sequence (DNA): TGCGCCAGCAGCTTGGATCGTGCAACTAATGAAAAACTGTTTTTT. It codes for CASSLDRATNEKLFF.

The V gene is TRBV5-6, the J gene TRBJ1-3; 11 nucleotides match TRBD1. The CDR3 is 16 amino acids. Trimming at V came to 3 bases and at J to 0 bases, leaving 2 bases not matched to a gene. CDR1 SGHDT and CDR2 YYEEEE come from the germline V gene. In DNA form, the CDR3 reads TGTGCCAGCAGCTATGGGACAGGGGGCTCTGGAAACACCATATATTTT. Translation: CASSYGTGGSGNTIYF.

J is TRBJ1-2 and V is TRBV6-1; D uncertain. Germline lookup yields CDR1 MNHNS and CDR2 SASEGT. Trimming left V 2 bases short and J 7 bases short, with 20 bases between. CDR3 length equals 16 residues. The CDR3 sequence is CASSERIPLFGLGYTF. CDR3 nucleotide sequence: TGTGCCAGCAGTGAACGAATCCCGTTGTTTGGCCTTGGCTACACCTTC.

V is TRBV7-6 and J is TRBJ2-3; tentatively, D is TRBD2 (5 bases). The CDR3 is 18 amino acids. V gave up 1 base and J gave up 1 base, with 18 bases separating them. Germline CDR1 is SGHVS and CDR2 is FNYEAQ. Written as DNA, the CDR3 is TGTGCCAGCAGCTTAGGTGTAACTAGATTCGGCGGCACAGATACGCAGTATTTT. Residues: CASSLGVTRFGGTDTQYF.

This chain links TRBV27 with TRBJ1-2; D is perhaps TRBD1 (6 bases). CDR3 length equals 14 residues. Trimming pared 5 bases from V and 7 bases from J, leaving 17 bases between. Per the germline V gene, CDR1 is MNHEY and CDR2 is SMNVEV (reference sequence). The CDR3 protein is CASSPGGIGGGYTF. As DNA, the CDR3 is TGTGCCAGCAGTCCCGGGGGCATAGGAGGTGGCTACACCTTC.

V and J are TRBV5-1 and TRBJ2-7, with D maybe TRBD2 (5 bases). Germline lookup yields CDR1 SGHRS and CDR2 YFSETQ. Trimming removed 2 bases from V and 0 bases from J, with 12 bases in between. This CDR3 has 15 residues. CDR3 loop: CASSFEGSSSYEQYF. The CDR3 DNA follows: TGCGCCAGCAGCTTTGAGGGCTCAAGCTCCTACGAGCAGTACTTC.

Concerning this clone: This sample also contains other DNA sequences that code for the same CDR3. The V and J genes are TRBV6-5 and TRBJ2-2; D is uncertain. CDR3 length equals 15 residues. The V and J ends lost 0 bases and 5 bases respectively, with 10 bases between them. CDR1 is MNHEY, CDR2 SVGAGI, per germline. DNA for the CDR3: TGTGCCAGCAGTTACTCCTTAGGGCCAACCGGGGAGCTGTTTTTT. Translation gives CASSYSLGPTGELFF.

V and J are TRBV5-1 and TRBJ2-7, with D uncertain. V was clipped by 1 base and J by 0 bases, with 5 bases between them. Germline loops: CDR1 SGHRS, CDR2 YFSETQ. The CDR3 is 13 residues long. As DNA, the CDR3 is TGCGCCAGCAGCTTGATCAGCTCCTACGAGCAGTACTTC. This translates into CASSLISSYEQYF.

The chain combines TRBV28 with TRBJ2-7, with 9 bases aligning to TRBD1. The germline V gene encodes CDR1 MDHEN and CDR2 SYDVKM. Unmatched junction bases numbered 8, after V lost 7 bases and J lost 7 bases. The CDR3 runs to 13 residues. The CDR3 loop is CASKGQGRVEQYF. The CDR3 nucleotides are TGTGCCAGCAAGGGACAGGGAAGAGTGGAGCAGTACTTC.

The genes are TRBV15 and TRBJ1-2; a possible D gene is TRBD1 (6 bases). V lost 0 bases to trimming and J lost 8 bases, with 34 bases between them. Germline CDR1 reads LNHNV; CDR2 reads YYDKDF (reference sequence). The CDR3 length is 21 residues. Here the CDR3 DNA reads TGTGCCACCAGCAGAGAGTGGGGTTGGGAGGACAGTCACACCTCCTCGGTAGGCTACACCTTC. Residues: CATSREWGWEDSHTSSVGYTF.

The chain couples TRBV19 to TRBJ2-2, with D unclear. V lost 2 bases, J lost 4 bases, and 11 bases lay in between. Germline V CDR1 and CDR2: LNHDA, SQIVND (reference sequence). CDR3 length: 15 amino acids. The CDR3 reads CASSISTGRTGELFF. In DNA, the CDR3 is TGTGCCAGTAGTATATCTACGGGCCGCACCGGGGAGCTGTTTTTT.

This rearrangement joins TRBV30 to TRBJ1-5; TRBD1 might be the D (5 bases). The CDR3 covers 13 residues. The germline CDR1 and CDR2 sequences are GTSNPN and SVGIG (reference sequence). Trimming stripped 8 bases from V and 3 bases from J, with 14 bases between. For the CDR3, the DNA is TGTGCCGTGACCGGGACTTACAATCAGCCCCAGCATTTT. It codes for CAVTGTYNQPQHF.